The T cell receptor beta chain under discussion was sequenced for a study of T cell changes during pregnancy in multiple sclerosis (dated by TCRdb to about 2019). Some background on the complete study: The study examined how the T cell repertoire changed over the course of pregnancy in women with multiple sclerosis.

Library generation was performed with the immunoSEQ multiplex PCR assay. Entries here come from immuneACCESS through TCRdb and include only in-frame sequences with V and J called. Some clones fail to appear in such tables; in the studies checked, an unresolved V gene covers under half of the shortfall, and the cause of the remainder is unknown. The sample table lists approximately 60,000 clones, roughly 91% of them with a count of one. The ten largest account for 1% to 1.5% of the sample. Remarks on this clone: Its recognized antigen is unknown. Per-base quality was not reported, and no clone a single base away is much larger than it.

Inclusive of the bounding cysteine and phenylalanine, the CDR3 is 14 residues long. Only the CDR3 region is kept as DNA, spanning 42 bases read in frame from base 1. V was cut back by 6 bases and J by 0 bases, leaving a gap of 12 bases between them. Sequences SGHNT (CDR1) and YYREEE (CDR2) are obtained from the germline V gene (reference sequence). Sequencing used peripheral blood, obtained in the second trimester of pregnancy. Recombination linked TRBV5-4 to TRBJ1-2; too little of a D gene remains to name it. The receptor was derived from a female donor with multiple sclerosis, enrolled in a pregnancy study. The DNA is TGTGCCAGCACCTCTCAGGCGTCTAACTATGGCTACACCTTC. Translated, it gives CASTSQASNYGYTF. Full variable domain (CDR3 extended with the reference TRBV5-4 and TRBJ1-2 proteins): ETGVTQSPTHLIKTRGQQVTLRCSSQSGHNTVSWYQQALGQGPQFIFQYYREEENGRGNFPPRFSGLQFPNYSSELNVNALELDDSALYLCASTSQASNYGYTFGSGTRLTVV.